The 28 T cell receptor beta chains below come from one sample, sequenced in a study of cytomegalovirus exposure and HLA in healthy donors. This PCR relied on a set of 60 Vbeta primers and 13 Jbeta primers. Assay used: immunoSEQ multiplex PCR; TCRdb lists only in-frame clones, some missing. The top ten hold 1.8% of the sample, which has about 190,000 clones, more than 65% seen once. Sequencing was carried out using PBMCs. The receptors derive from a woman aged 25-40 years in good health and CMV-seronegative.

This chain joins TRBV19 and TRBJ1-1; D gene ambiguous. V lost 5 bases and J lost 1, with 14 bases in between. This CDR3 is built from 15 residues. Germline V gives CDR1 LNHDA, CDR2 SQIVND (reference sequence). CDR3 in DNA: TGTGCCAGTAGTCCTCGGGTGGGAGGGAACACTGAAGCTTTCTTT. Protein sequence: CASSPRVGGNTEAFF.

This chain uses TRBV5-6 with TRBJ2-2; 7 nucleotides agree with TRBD1. CDR1 and CDR2 (germline): SGHDT, YYEEEE. J gave up 4 bases and V 0 bases, and 3 bases lay outside the gene matches. This CDR3 has 15 amino acids. The CDR3 DNA follows: TGTGCCAGCAGCTTGGTTGGGACAGCCACCGGGGAGCTGTTTTTT. This gives the protein CASSLVGTATGELFF.

The genes are TRBV6-1 and TRBJ1-2; D unresolved. This CDR3 is 12 amino acids long. Trimming pared 2 bases from V and 4 bases from J, leaving 5 bases between. CDR1 is MNHNS, CDR2 SASEGT, per germline. CDR3 sequence: CASSERGYGYTF. Written as DNA, the CDR3 is TGTGCCAGCAGTGAACGAGGCTATGGCTACACCTTC.

This clone appeared a single time. The V gene is TRBV7-6, the J gene TRBJ2-7; TRBD2 aligns across 12 bases. The V gene's germline CDR1 is SGHVS and CDR2 FNYEAQ. The V segment lost 5 bases and the J segment 1 base; nucleotides outside the gene matches: 3. The CDR3 loop spans 15 amino acids. CDR3 nucleotides: TGTGCCAGCAGCGGGGGACTAGCGGGTTCCTACGAGCAGTACTTC. This gives the protein CASSGGLAGSYEQYF.

V usage is TRBV4-1 and J usage is TRBJ1-5; 7 nucleotides line up with TRBD1. V lost 0 bases to trimming and J lost 2 bases; unmatched junction nucleotides: 4. There are 16 residues in the CDR3. CDR1 and CDR2 from the germline V gene are MGHRA and YSYEKL. CDR3 nucleotide sequence: TGCGCCAGCAGCCAAGAGTCAGGGACAGGCAATCAGCCCCAGCATTTT. This encodes CASSQESGTGNQPQHF.

The J gene is TRBJ2-3, the V gene TRBV5-1; the match to TRBD2 covers 7 bases. Trimming removed 0 bases from V and 11 bases from J; junction bases left unmatched: 3. Germline V CDR1 and CDR2: SGHRS, YFSETQ. The CDR3 consists of 12 residues. CDR3 in amino acids: CASSLGTSRQYF. For the CDR3, the DNA is TGCGCCAGCAGCTTGGGGACTAGTAGGCAGTATTTT.

The chain couples TRBV7-2 to TRBJ1-1; no clear D. The CDR3 length is 14 residues. Trimming removed 6 bases at V and 4 bases at J, with 15 bases between. Germline CDR1 SGHTA, CDR2 FQGNSA. CDR3 sequence: CASRPLAGTTEAFF. The DNA for the CDR3 is TGTGCCAGCAGACCTCTTGCCGGTACCACTGAAGCTTTCTTT. Using reference TRBV7-2 and TRBJ1-1 for the parts outside the CDR3, the full variable domain is GAGVSQSPSNKVTEKGKDVELRCDPISGHTALYWYRQSLGQGLEFLIYFQGNSAPDKSGLPSDRFSAERTGGSVSTLTIQRTQQEDSAVYLCASRPLAGTTEAFFGQGTRLTVV.

V is TRBV9 and J is TRBJ2-3, with TRBD2 matching 8 bases. The CDR3 consists of 17 residues. CDR1 is SGDLS and CDR2 is YYNGEE in the germline V gene. The V gene end was trimmed by 2 bases and the J gene end by 2 bases; junction bases not matched to a gene: 10. The CDR3 spells CASSVDPPGGDTDTQYF. CDR3 bases: TGTGCCAGCAGCGTTGACCCCCCGGGGGGGGACACAGATACGCAGTATTTT.

The rearrangement joins TRBV2 to TRBJ1-3, with D hard to call. The germline V gene has CDR1 SNHLY and CDR2 FYNNEI. This CDR3 comprises 17 residues. V lost 5 bases, J lost 0 bases, and 17 bases lay in between. In DNA, the CDR3 is TGTGCCAGCAGTTTCGATACTTATACCGCCTCTGGAAACACCATATATTTT. This encodes CASSFDTYTASGNTIYF.

The genes are TRBV25-1 and TRBJ1-2; 12 bases are a match to TRBD1. The CDR3 covers 16 residues. Trimming at V came to 3 bases and at J to 6 bases, leaving 8 bases not matched to a gene. The germline gives CDR1 MGHDK, CDR2 SYGVNS. The CDR3 DNA reads TGTGCCAGCAGTGACCCGGGGACAGGGGGCTATAATGGCTACACCTTC. It translates to CASSDPGTGGYNGYTF.

The V and J genes are TRBV11-3 and TRBJ1-4, with D perhaps TRBD1 (6 bases). CDR3 length: 18 amino acids. The germline V and J ends were trimmed by 1 base and 0 bases, with 15 bases remaining between them. Germline V gives CDR1 SGHNT, CDR2 YENEEA. CDR3: CASSLAGGENPTNEKLFF. The CDR3 bases are TGTGCCAGCAGCTTAGCGGGGGGCGAGAACCCAACTAATGAAAAACTGTTTTTT.

The chain uses TRBV2 and TRBJ1-5, with D perhaps TRBD1 (6 bases). Germline-derived CDR1 and CDR2 are SNHLY and FYNNEI. Trimming shortened V by 1 base and J by 9 bases, and 16 bases separated the two germline ends. The CDR3 has 15 amino acids. CDR3 sequence: CASSEEDRRSGPQHF. As DNA, the CDR3 is TGTGCCAGCAGTGAAGAAGACAGGCGAAGCGGGCCCCAGCATTTT.

This clone showed up just once. V gene TRBV7-3 combines with J gene TRBJ2-7; the D gene is possibly TRBD1 (6 bases). V lost 5 bases and J 1 base, leaving 12 bases between the germline ends. The CDR3 has 14 residues. CDR1 and CDR2 (germline): SGHTA, FQGTGA. Here the CDR3 DNA reads TGTGCCAGCAGCCCCTCCACAGGGTCCTACGAGCAGTACTTC. It yields the protein CASSPSTGSYEQYF. Full variable domain (rest looked up from reference TRBV7-3 and TRBJ2-7): GAGVSQTPSNKVTEKGKYVELRCDPISGHTALYWYRQSLGQGPEFLIYFQGTGAADDSGLPNDRFFAVRPEGSVSTLKIQRTERGDSAVYLCASSPSTGSYEQYFGPGTRLTVT.

This chain connects TRBV18 to TRBJ2-5; 7 bases line up with TRBD1. There are 15 residues in the CDR3. V was pared by 3 bases and J by 2 bases, with 6 bases of the junction left unmatched. The germline gives CDR1 KGHSH, CDR2 LQKENI. CDR3 residues: CASSPRTGPQETQYF. The CDR3 region has the DNA TGTGCCAGCTCACCTCGGACAGGCCCGCAAGAGACCCAGTACTTC.

V is TRBV2 and J is TRBJ2-5; 9 bases are a match to TRBD2. The CDR3 extends over 17 amino acids. The junction had 7 bases not matched to a gene; V was cut back by 2 bases and J by 0 bases. Germline CDR1 SNHLY, CDR2 FYNNEI. The CDR3 reads CASSEPETSGYQETQYF. CDR3 DNA sequence: TGTGCCAGCAGTGAACCTGAAACTAGCGGGTACCAAGAGACCCAGTACTTC.

This clone came up a few times. Other DNA sequences in the sample encode the same CDR3. The chain recombines TRBV5-1 with TRBJ2-5, with D perhaps TRBD1 (6 bases). The V and J ends lost 0 bases and 2 bases respectively, with 8 bases between them. Germline V lookup: CDR1 SGHRS, CDR2 YFSETQ. The CDR3 has 14 amino acids. The CDR3 is CASSLAQGQETQYF. The CDR3 DNA is TGCGCCAGCAGCTTGGCCCAGGGGCAAGAGACCCAGTACTTC.

The chain joins TRBV21-1 to TRBJ1-5. TRBV21-1 represents a pseudogene. The CDR3 covers 17 residues. CDR3 in amino acids: CASSSPERVASNQPQHF. The CDR3 DNA follows: TGTGCCAGCAGCTCTCCGGAGCGGGTAGCTAGCAATCAGCCCCAGCATTTT.

The rearrangement joins TRBV5-1 to TRBJ2-2; TRBD2 matches 7 bases. Trimming took 4 bases from V and 3 from J; bases not matched to a gene: 9. Per the germline V gene, CDR1 is SGHRS and CDR2 is YFSETQ. The CDR3 spans 16 residues. In DNA form, the CDR3 reads TGCGCCAGCAGCCAGGGACTATTGACGTACACCGGGGAGCTGTTTTTT. It yields the protein CASSQGLLTYTGELFF.

The chain combines TRBV5-1 with TRBJ1-1; 9 bases map to TRBD1. The germline CDR1 and CDR2 sequences are SGHRS and YFSETQ. The CDR3 spans 12 residues. With 3 bases clipped from V and 8 bases from J, the junction kept 2 bases outside the gene matches. CDR3 in amino acids: CASSWTGDEAFF. In DNA, the CDR3 is TGCGCCAGCAGCTGGACAGGGGACGAAGCTTTCTTT.

A note on this clone: A read error may produce the germline difference seen at one junction end. This chain links TRBV7-7 with TRBJ1-1; 7 bases line up with TRBD1. Germline CDR1 SSHAT, CDR2 FNYEAQ (reference sequence). CDR3 length: 16 amino acids. In DNA form, the CDR3 reads TGTGCTAGCAGCCAGGGTCCGGGACAGTGGTATCCTGAAGCTTTCTTT. Amino acids: CASSQGPGQWYPEAFF.

The chain links TRBV19 to TRBJ2-7; maybe TRBD2 (5 bases). Germline assignment: CDR1 LNHDA and CDR2 SQIVND (reference sequence). V gave up 5 bases and J gave up 0 bases, with 14 bases separating them. The CDR3 spans 15 residues. DNA of the CDR3: TGTGCCAGTAGTCGGGCGGGCCAAAGCTCCTACGAGCAGTACTTC. Translated, it gives CASSRAGQSSYEQYF.

This sequence joins TRBV5-1 and TRBJ2-3; the D is unclear. This CDR3 region has 14 residues. Trimming removed 7 bases from V and 5 bases from J, with 17 bases in between. Germline CDR1 and CDR2: SGHRS and YFSETQ. Here the CDR3 reads CASSPRLDGDTQYF. CDR3 bases: TGCGCCAGCTCCCCCAGACTCGATGGAGATACGCAGTATTTT.

V gene TRBV5-5 combines with J gene TRBJ2-1; 8 bases agree with TRBD2. Germline CDR1 and CDR2: SGHKS and YYEKEE (reference sequence). The V segment lost 0 bases and the J segment 10 bases; nucleotides outside the gene matches: 6. This CDR3 has 14 amino acids. The CDR3 here is CASSLALSGNEQFF. DNA of the CDR3: TGTGCCAGCAGCTTGGCTCTTAGCGGGAACGAGCAGTTCTTC.

V and J are TRBV30 and TRBJ1-5; D is possibly TRBD1 (6 bases). V lost 1 base, J lost 14 bases, and 12 bases lay in between. In germline, CDR1 is GTSNPN, CDR2 SVGIG (reference sequence). The CDR3 spans 11 residues. The CDR3 loop is CAWSGGPAKHF. In DNA form, the CDR3 reads TGTGCCTGGAGTGGGGGGCCAGCCAAGCATTTT.

The chain has TRBV4-3 and TRBJ2-1; TRBD1 matches 9 bases. CDR3 length: 17 amino acids. CDR1 and CDR2 from the germline V gene are LGHNA and YSLEER. Trimming cost V 1 base and J 7 bases; bases outside gene matches: 11. The CDR3 DNA reads as TGCGCCAGCAGCCAAGTCCTAAACCGGGACAGGGCGAATGAGCAGTTCTTC. The encoded protein is CASSQVLNRDRANEQFF.

This clone was seen a handful of times. The genes are TRBV4-2 and TRBJ2-7; D gene unclear. Germline V gives CDR1 LGHNA, CDR2 YNFKEQ. The CDR3 is 15 amino acids. The V gene lost 4 bases and the J gene lost 3 bases, with 16 bases spanning the gap. The CDR3 reads CASSRSADRDYEQYF. The DNA of the CDR3 is TGTGCCAGCAGCCGAAGCGCAGACCGCGACTACGAGCAGTACTTC.

This chain joins TRBV4-3 and TRBJ2-4; D is possibly TRBD2 (6 bases). The V gene lost 0 bases and the J gene lost 0 bases, with 12 bases spanning the gap. Germline lookup yields CDR1 LGHNA and CDR2 YSLEER. The CDR3 is 17 amino acids. The DNA for the CDR3 is TGCGCCAGCAGCCAAGATCGTGGAGGGTTAGCCAAAAACATTCAGTACTTC. Encoded protein: CASSQDRGGLAKNIQYF.

V and J are TRBV28 and TRBJ2-7, with 7 bases identical to TRBD2. CDR3 size: 14 residues. The V gene's germline CDR1 is MDHEN and CDR2 SYDVKM. V dropped 8 bases and J dropped 4; count of bases not matched to a gene: 11. Here the CDR3 DNA reads TGTGCCAGCCTCGGGGGGACGGTCCGGTACGAGCAGTACTTC. Protein product: CASLGGTVRYEQYF.